Below, 32 T cell receptor beta chains from the same sample are listed, as sequenced in a study of blood T cell repertoires in COVID-19. The protocol was immunoSEQ multiplex PCR, while the TCRdb copy is restricted to in-frame clones and leaves out a portion. This sample has approximately 390,000 clones, with about 90% found just once. The sample consisted of peripheral blood. All receptors derive from a man aged 18 to 30 with active or convalescent COVID-19.

The genes are TRBV6-6 and TRBJ1-3; D uncertain. The CDR3 covers 16 residues. Germline-derived CDR1 and CDR2 are MNHNY and SVGAGI (reference sequence). The V and J ends lost 0 bases and 0 bases respectively, with 9 bases between them. The CDR3 DNA sequence: TGTGCCAGCAGTTACTCCGGGGATGGCTCTGGAAACACCATATATTTT. This codes for CASSYSGDGSGNTIYF.

The V call is TRBV6-2 or TRBV6-3, the J call TRBJ1-4; no clear D gene. CDR1 is MNHEY, CDR2 SVGEGT, per germline. V was cut by 2 bases and J by 5 bases, with 15 bases left in between. This CDR3 spans 16 amino acids. CDR3 in DNA: TGTGCCAGCAGTTACGTTGGCCGGGGAAGAAATGAAAAACTGTTTTTT. This codes for CASSYVGRGRNEKLFF.

V is TRBV7-2 and J is TRBJ2-7; the D gene is possibly TRBD1 (6 bases). This CDR3 comprises 15 residues. Germline V gene sequence: CDR1 SGHTA, CDR2 FQGNSA. V gave up 2 bases and J gave up 0 bases, with 11 bases separating them. CDR3 nucleotide sequence: TGTGCCAGCAGCTTAATCCGGGACAACTCCTACGAGCAGTACTTC. This encodes CASSLIRDNSYEQYF.

The rearrangement uses TRBV19 and TRBJ2-2; D possibly corresponds to TRBD1 (6 bases). CDR3 size: 14 residues. Germline CDR1 reads LNHDA; CDR2 reads SQIVND (reference sequence). V was pared by 5 bases and J by 5 bases, with 12 bases between. CDR3 sequence reads: CASSPGTQTGELFF. CDR3 nucleotides: TGTGCCAGTAGTCCCGGGACACAAACCGGGGAGCTGTTTTTT.

This clone was seen just once. This chain connects TRBV18 to TRBJ1-5; tentative D call: TRBD1 (5 bases). Germline CDR1 reads KGHSH; CDR2 reads LQKENI. The CDR3 covers 15 residues. Trimming removed 3 bases from V and 4 bases from J, with 13 bases in between. This chain's CDR3 is CASSPGRSGNQPQHF. CDR3 nucleotides: TGTGCCAGCTCACCGGGGCGGTCAGGGAATCAGCCCCAGCATTTT. The full variable domain, with the rest looked up from reference TRBV18 and TRBJ1-5, is NAGVMQNPRHLVRRRGQEARLRCSPMKGHSHVYWYRQLPEEGLKFMVYLQKENIIDESGMPKERFSAEFPKEGPSILRIQQVVRGDSAAYFCASSPGRSGNQPQHFGDGTRLSIL.

This chain connects TRBV7-3 to TRBJ2-2; 8 bases are a match to TRBD1. The CDR3 spans 16 residues. Germline V gives CDR1 SGHTA, CDR2 FQGTGA. The J segment lost 5 bases and the V segment lost 4 bases, leaving 9 bases of the junction unmatched. The CDR3 reads CASSSLGQGITGELFF. CDR3 coding DNA: TGTGCCAGCAGCTCTCTCGGACAGGGAATAACCGGGGAGCTGTTTTTT. The full variable domain, completed using reference TRBV7-3 and TRBJ2-2, is GAGVSQTPSNKVTEKGKYVELRCDPISGHTALYWYRQSLGQGPEFLIYFQGTGAADDSGLPNDRFFAVRPEGSVSTLKIQRTERGDSAVYLCASSSLGQGITGELFFGEGSRLTVL.

In nucleotides, the CDR3 is TGTGCCTGGAGTGAGAGTAGCAATCAGCCCCAGCATTTT. This translates into CAWSESSNQPQHF. The J gene is TRBJ1-5, the V gene TRBV30; the D is unclear. The CDR3 spans 13 residues. Germline CDR1 GTSNPN, CDR2 SVGIG (reference sequence). With 1 base removed from V and 0 bases from J, the gap between germline ends came to 4 bases.

V gene TRBV11-2 combines with J gene TRBJ2-1; 7 bases fit TRBD2. Germline V CDR1 and CDR2: SGHAT, FQNNGV. Germline trimming cut 7 bases from V and 4 bases from J; bases unmatched to any gene: 7. This CDR3 comprises 14 residues. CDR3 loop: CASTGGGVYNEQFF. CDR3 in DNA: TGTGCCAGCACCGGGGGAGGGGTTTACAATGAGCAGTTCTTC.

The chain uses TRBV12-5 and TRBJ2-7, with TRBD2 identical over 15 bases. V was clipped by 2 bases and J by 0 bases; unmatched bases: 11. The CDR3 loop spans 20 amino acids. CDR1 is LGHNT and CDR2 is FRNRAP in the germline V gene. This CDR3 is CASGLPWTSGRAASSYEQYF. CDR3 DNA sequence: TGTGCTAGTGGTTTGCCATGGACTAGCGGGAGGGCTGCGAGCTCCTACGAGCAGTACTTC.

This chain joins TRBV19 and TRBJ2-7; 7 nucleotides agree with TRBD2. There are 15 residues in the CDR3. V lost 8 bases, J lost 6 bases, and 16 bases stayed unmatched. Germline CDR1 is LNHDA and CDR2 is SQIVND (reference sequence). CDR3 DNA sequence: TGTGCCAGTTCCTATGGGGGGAGGGCCTCCGGCGAGCAGTACTTC. Translating gives CASSYGGRASGEQYF.

This clone was counted only a few times. The chain uses TRBV11-2 and TRBJ2-1; no definite D call. The CDR3 covers 11 residues. Germline V gene sequence: CDR1 SGHAT, CDR2 FQNNGV. The V and J ends lost 6 bases and 10 bases respectively, with 10 bases between them. CDR3 amino acids: CASRSLGEQFF. The CDR3 nucleotides are TGTGCCAGCAGGTCCCTCGGGGAGCAGTTCTTC.

The chain joins TRBV15 to TRBJ1-3; 7 bases are a match to TRBD1. The CDR3 extends over 15 amino acids. CDR1 is LNHNV, CDR2 YYDKDF, per germline (reference sequence). The trim removed 5 bases at V and 2 bases at J, leaving 6 bases unmatched. This CDR3 is CATSGHRGPGNTIYF. DNA for the CDR3: TGTGCCACCAGCGGACACAGGGGCCCTGGAAACACCATATATTTT.

The chain is built from TRBV11-1 and TRBJ2-2; D might be TRBD1 (5 bases). CDR3 length: 12 amino acids. The germline V gene has CDR1 SGHAT and CDR2 FQDESV (reference sequence). The V end lost 5 bases, the J end lost 7 bases, and 8 bases lay between the germline ends. This chain's CDR3 is CASSPGFGELFF. The CDR3 nucleotides read TGTGCCAGCAGCCCAGGGTTCGGGGAGCTGTTTTTT.

This clone has a single count. The rearrangement uses TRBV9 and TRBJ2-3; 16 bases agree with TRBD2. Germline V gene lookup returns CDR1 SGDLS and CDR2 YYNGEE. CDR3 size: 20 residues. Trimming cost V 0 bases and J 5 bases; bases outside gene matches: 12. CDR3 coding DNA: TGTGCCAGCAGCGTAGTGGGACTAGCGGGAGGGCCACCAAGTTTAGATACGCAGTATTTT. This codes for CASSVVGLAGGPPSLDTQYF.

The chain uses TRBV6-5 and TRBJ2-7, with D possibly TRBD1 on 5 matching bases. V dropped 2 bases and J dropped 2 bases, with 10 bases sitting between them. Germline CDR1 is MNHEY and CDR2 is SVGAGI. This CDR3 comprises 14 residues. The CDR3 sequence: CASSYGRQTYEQYF. DNA for the CDR3: TGTGCCAGCAGTTACGGGCGACAGACCTACGAGCAGTACTTC.

The chain has TRBV18 and TRBJ1-5, with D possibly TRBD1 on 5 matching bases. The germline CDR1 and CDR2 sequences are KGHSH and LQKENI. The length of the CDR3 is 17 residues. Trimming removed 6 bases from V and 0 bases from J, with 18 bases in between. CDR3 nucleotide sequence: TGTGCCAGCTCCCTCGCGGAGGGGTACCGTAGCAATCAGCCCCAGCATTTT. It is translated as CASSLAEGYRSNQPQHF. The full variable domain, rest sourced from reference TRBV18 and TRBJ1-5, is NAGVMQNPRHLVRRRGQEARLRCSPMKGHSHVYWYRQLPEEGLKFMVYLQKENIIDESGMPKERFSAEFPKEGPSILRIQQVVRGDSAAYFCASSLAEGYRSNQPQHFGDGTRLSIL.

The chain links TRBV14 to TRBJ1-4; D may be TRBD1 (6 bases). There are 17 residues in the CDR3. The germline gives CDR1 SGHDN, CDR2 FVKESK. V was clipped by 1 base and J by 7 bases, with 19 bases between them. The CDR3 DNA reads as TGTGCCAGCAGCCAAGGATTAATACAGGGTGGTCTTGAAAAACTGTTTTTT. Translation: CASSQGLIQGGLEKLFF.

CDR3 in amino acids: CASSQGRTGGYGELFF. The CDR3 DNA sequence: TGTGCCAGCAGCCAAGGGAGGACAGGGGGGTACGGGGAGCTGTTTTTT. The chain employs TRBV3-1 (or the pseudogene TRBV3-2) and TRBJ2-2; 10 nucleotides align to TRBD1. CDR1 and CDR2 from the germline V gene are LGHDT and YNNKEL (reference sequence). The CDR3 spans 16 residues. V trimming: 1 base; J trimming: 7 bases; junction bases outside the gene matches: 6.

The genes are TRBV19 and TRBJ1-5, with D unresolved. V gave up 5 bases and J gave up 4 bases, with 15 bases separating them. Looked up from germline, CDR1 is LNHDA and CDR2 is SQIVND (reference sequence). This CDR3 region has 15 residues. The CDR3 is CASSLRWAGNQPQHF. The CDR3 DNA sequence: TGTGCCAGTAGTCTCAGGTGGGCTGGGAATCAGCCCCAGCATTTT.

About this clone: The junction departs from germline at one end; a sequencing error may be responsible. The chain uses TRBV4-1 and TRBJ2-6; possibly TRBD1 for D (5 bases). Germline V gene lookup returns CDR1 MGHRA and CDR2 YSYEKL. The CDR3 totals 15 residues. CDR3 in DNA: TGCGCCAGCAGCCTCGATATCTCTGGGGCCAACGTGCTGACTTTC. Encoded protein: CASSLDISGANVLTF.

This clone was seen a handful of times. This sequence joins TRBV5-4 and TRBJ1-5; possible D gene TRBD1, 6 bases. V lost 1 base and J lost 5, with 16 bases in between. The germline CDR1 and CDR2 sequences are SGHNT and YYREEE (reference sequence). This CDR3 region has 16 residues. Here the CDR3 DNA reads TGTGCCAGCAGCTTGTATGTGACAGGTAATGATCAGCCCCAGCATTTT. It yields the protein CASSLYVTGNDQPQHF.

V usage is TRBV9 and J usage is TRBJ2-2; 9 bases agree with TRBD2. With 4 bases clipped from V and 1 base from J, the junction kept 11 bases outside the gene matches. The CDR3 is made up of 18 amino acids. CDR1 is SGDLS, CDR2 YYNGEE, per germline. CDR3 nucleotides: TGTGCCAGCAGCCCATCGGGGAGCGGGAGGAGGAACACCGGGGAGCTGTTTTTT. Translating gives CASSPSGSGRRNTGELFF.

The chain combines TRBV18 with TRBJ2-1; 7 bases are a match to TRBD1. The CDR3 covers 14 residues. Per the germline V gene, CDR1 is KGHSH and CDR2 is LQKENI. The V and J ends lost 6 bases and 6 bases, in that order; junction bases with no gene match: 8. CDR3 region: CASSHSRDSNEQFF. CDR3 sequence (DNA): TGTGCCAGCTCTCATAGCCGGGACAGCAATGAGCAGTTCTTC.

The chain employs TRBV5-4 and TRBJ1-1, with a possible D match to TRBD1 (5 bases). In germline, CDR1 is SGHNT, CDR2 YYREEE (reference sequence). This CDR3 region has 15 residues. The ends were cut back, 0 bases at V and 4 bases at J, with 13 bases in the middle. The CDR3 DNA is TGTGCCAGCAGCTTGGAATCCCGGCAGGGCACTGAAGCTTTCTTT. Its translation: CASSLESRQGTEAFF.

This chain uses TRBV6-2 or TRBV6-3 with TRBJ1-4; tentatively, D is TRBD1 (6 bases). This CDR3 is built from 15 residues. The germline V gene encodes CDR1 MNHEY and CDR2 SVGEGT. The V end lost 2 bases, the J end lost 8 bases, and 15 bases lay between the germline ends. In nucleotides, the CDR3 is TGTGCCAGCAGTTACAGGGACACAGGACGGGAAAAACTGTTTTTT. As protein: CASSYRDTGREKLFF.

The rearrangement links TRBV12-5 to TRBJ2-3; D is ambiguous. CDR3 length: 12 residues. Germline V gives CDR1 LGHNT, CDR2 FRNRAP. The V end was cut by 5 bases, the J end by 3 bases, with 6 bases between. This CDR3 is CASGKQTDTQYF. The CDR3 DNA follows: TGTGCTAGTGGTAAACAAACAGATACGCAGTATTTT.

This chain joins TRBV7-9 and TRBJ2-1, with D perhaps TRBD1 (6 bases). Germline loops: CDR1 SEHNR, CDR2 FQNEAQ (reference sequence). The V end was cut by 5 bases, the J end by 8 bases, with 19 bases between. The CDR3 loop spans 15 amino acids. CDR3 amino acids: CASSLLRGGRDEQFF. The CDR3 nucleotides are TGTGCCAGCAGCCTCCTACGTGGGGGCAGGGATGAGCAGTTCTTC. Full variable domain (rest looked up from reference TRBV7-9 and TRBJ2-1): DTGVSQNPRHKITKRGQNVTFRCDPISEHNRLYWYRQTLGQGPEFLTYFQNEAQLEKSRLLSDRFSAERPKGSFSTLEIQRTEQGDSAMYLCASSLLRGGRDEQFFGPGTRLTVL.

The genes are TRBV11-3 and TRBJ1-6; D remains ambiguous. Trimming removed 3 bases from V and 14 bases from J, with 20 bases in between. The CDR3 extends over 15 amino acids. Germline CDR1 SGHNT, CDR2 YENEEA. The CDR3 nucleotides are TGTGCCAGCAGCTTTGGAGTTAAGTCAATTGAATCCCTCCACTTT. Encoded protein: CASSFGVKSIESLHF.

The CDR3 DNA sequence: TGTGCCAGCAGCCCGGGACTACCCTACGAGCAGTACTTC. Translation: CASSPGLPYEQYF. The V and J genes are TRBV28 and TRBJ2-7, with 7 positions matching TRBD2. After removal of 6 bases from V and 2 bases from J, the junction contained 4 bases not matched to a gene. The germline V gene has CDR1 MDHEN and CDR2 SYDVKM. This CDR3 comprises 13 residues. Supplemented by reference TRBV28 and TRBJ2-7, the full variable domain reads DVKVTQSSRYLVKRTGEKVFLECVQDMDHENMFWYRQDPGLGLRLIYFSYDVKMKEKGDIPEGYSVSREKKERFSLILESASTNQTSMYLCASSPGLPYEQYFGPGTRLTVT.

The rearrangement links TRBV7-2 to TRBJ2-3; the match to TRBD2 covers 8 bases. Germline assignment: CDR1 SGHTA and CDR2 FQGNSA. This CDR3 is built from 14 residues. Losses at the gene ends were 1 base for V and 3 bases for J; bases not matched to a gene: 0. In DNA, the CDR3 is TGTGCCAGCAGCTTAGTAGCGGGAACAGATACGCAGTATTTT. This translates into CASSLVAGTDTQYF.

The rearrangement uses TRBV19 and TRBJ1-2; 8 bases agree with TRBD1. Germline lookup yields CDR1 LNHDA and CDR2 SQIVND (reference sequence). The CDR3 spans 12 residues. The V gene end was trimmed by 6 bases and the J gene end by 4 bases; junction bases not matched to a gene: 1. The CDR3 DNA reads as TGTGCCAGTAGGGGACAGGTCTATGGCTACACCTTC. The encoded protein is CASRGQVYGYTF.

This clone appeared many times. The CDR3: CASSQERGGQETQYF. CDR3 DNA: TGCGCCAGCAGCCAAGAGCGGGGGGGCCAAGAGACCCAGTACTTC. The chain uses TRBV4-3 and TRBJ2-5, with 9 bases aligning to TRBD2. The CDR3 sequence is 15 residues long. Germline-derived CDR1 and CDR2 are LGHNA and YSLEER. With V trimmed by 0 bases and J by 1 base, 0 bases remained unmatched.